The T cell receptor (beta chain) under discussion was sequenced for a study of regulatory dendritic cells for organ transplantation. In the study overall: Regulatory dendritic cells came from monocytes given vitamin D3 and IL-10.

J was trimmed by 8 bases and V by 4 bases; bases with no gene match: 11. The germline CDR1 and CDR2 sequences are SGHTA and FQGTGA. The CDR3 runs to 16 residues. TCRdb keeps only in-frame clones here, not all; method: immunoSEQ multiplex PCR. The sample holds approximately 22,000 clones; approximately 83% are singletons and the top ten take roughly 0.26%. Sorted T cells were CFSE-labeled and cultured roughly five days with allogeneic regulatory or mature dendritic cells at 1:10. Points on this clone: The target antigen is unknown.

This chain joins TRBV7-3 and TRBJ2-1; 10 bases map to TRBD2. The sample consisted of naive CD4+ T cells from blood cultured with dendritic cells. Subset of the sample: CD45RA+ naive T cells. This receptor was taken from a human donor in good health. CDR3 protein: CASSYRRASGSHEQFF. The DNA of the CDR3 is TGTGCCAGCAGCTACAGGAGGGCTAGCGGGAGCCATGAGCAGTTCTTC.